These 17 T cell receptor beta chains share one sample of origin, sequenced in a study of technical replicates of blood from a few donors. The assay was immunoSEQ multiplex PCR, and TCRdb's table has in-frame clones only and misses some. In the table there are 60,000 or so clones, around nine tenths of which are singletons. Sequencing was performed on PBMCs. These receptor sequences come from a human donor in good health. Some clones in this sample may be carry-over from other donors' samples.

This clone was observed a single time. The chain uses TRBV7-2 and TRBJ1-5; D might be TRBD1 (5 bases). V was clipped by 1 base and J by 1 base, with 8 bases between them. This CDR3 has 15 amino acids. Germline lookup yields CDR1 SGHTA and CDR2 FQGNSA. CDR3 in amino acids: CASSLVHRSNQPQHF. CDR3 bases: TGTGCCAGCAGCTTAGTTCACAGGAGCAATCAGCCCCAGCATTTT.

This clone has just a few counts. This chain connects TRBV6-5 to TRBJ1-4; 7 bases match TRBD1. The junction had 6 bases not matched to a gene; V was cut back by 0 bases and J by 5 bases. CDR1 is MNHEY and CDR2 is SVGAGI in the germline V gene. The CDR3 covers 16 residues. CDR3 DNA sequence: TGTGCCAGCAGTTACTCCTCGACAGGGCGAAATGAAAAACTGTTTTTT. It is translated as CASSYSSTGRNEKLFF.

The chain carries TRBV30 and TRBJ2-5; D might be TRBD2 (5 bases). The CDR3 is 11 amino acids. The germline V gene has CDR1 GTSNPN and CDR2 SVGIG (reference sequence). Deletions cut 4 bases from V and 7 bases from J, with 10 bases between. The CDR3: CAWTSFGTQYF. CDR3 nucleotides: TGTGCCTGGACTAGCTTCGGGACCCAGTACTTC.

The V and J genes are TRBV5-6 and TRBJ2-2, with D perhaps matching TRBD1 (6 bases). The CDR3 loop spans 15 amino acids. From germline, CDR1 is SGHDT and CDR2 YYEEEE. Trimming removed 4 bases at V and 4 bases at J, with 14 bases between. CDR3 bases: TGTGCCAGCAGCCGAGGGGACACCATCACCGGGGAGCTGTTTTTT. Translation: CASSRGDTITGELFF.

This chain connects TRBV4-2 to TRBJ1-4; D is uncertain. CDR3 size: 13 residues. Germline V lookup: CDR1 LGHNA, CDR2 YNFKEQ. The V gene lost 4 bases and the J gene lost 2 bases, with 5 bases spanning the gap. CDR3 DNA: TGTGCCAGCAGCCCCGTCACTAATGAAAAACTGTTTTTT. Translation: CASSPVTNEKLFF.

The chain couples TRBV11-3 to TRBJ1-2, with D possibly matching TRBD1 (6 bases). V lost 2 bases and J 3 bases, leaving 22 bases between the germline ends. The CDR3 runs 18 residues. From germline, CDR1 is SGHNT and CDR2 YENEEA. The chain's CDR3 is CASSLFTHSGGQYYGYTF. The DNA of the CDR3 is TGTGCCAGCAGCTTATTCACGCATTCGGGGGGGCAGTACTATGGCTACACCTTC. The variable domain in full, completed from reference TRBV11-3 and TRBJ1-2, reads EAGVVQSPRYKIIEKKQPVAFWCNPISGHNTLYWYLQNLGQGPELLIRYENEEAVDDSQLPKDRFSAERLKGVDSTLKIQPAELGDSAVYLCASSLFTHSGGQYYGYTFGSGTRLTVV.

The chain links TRBV7-6 to TRBJ2-1; TRBD2 aligns across 10 bases. Per the germline V gene, CDR1 is SGHVS and CDR2 is FNYEAQ. This CDR3 comprises 19 residues. Unmatched junction bases numbered 8, after V lost 0 bases and J lost 0 bases. The CDR3: CASSLAVYSGGPSYNEQFF. The CDR3 region has the DNA TGTGCCAGCAGCTTAGCGGTCTATAGCGGGGGGCCCTCCTACAATGAGCAGTTCTTC.

The V gene is TRBV10-3, the J gene TRBJ2-7, with 8 bases identical to TRBD2. CDR3 length equals 13 residues. In germline, CDR1 is ENHRY, CDR2 SYGVKD. J was trimmed by 3 bases and V by 8 bases; bases with no gene match: 6. The CDR3 bases are TGTGCCATCGGAGCGGGGGTGAACTACGAGCAGTACTTC. Its translation is CAIGAGVNYEQYF.

The V gene is TRBV11-2, the J gene TRBJ2-7; weak D call: TRBD1 (6 bases). V shed 4 bases and J shed 2 bases, with 21 bases lying between them. Germline CDR1 SGHAT, CDR2 FQNNGV. The CDR3 loop spans 17 amino acids. CDR3 DNA: TGTGCCAGCAGCTCCTGGGCCGGGACACTGCCTACCTACGAGCAGTACTTC. Its translation is CASSSWAGTLPTYEQYF.

The CDR3 bases are TGTGCCTGGACCACGGGGGTGGAGGGAGCTAATGAGCAGTTCTTC. This encodes CAWTTGVEGANEQFF. V gene TRBV30 combines with J gene TRBJ2-1, with a tentative D call TRBD2 (6 bases). The CDR3 is 15 amino acids. Germline lookup yields CDR1 GTSNPN and CDR2 SVGIG (reference sequence). Deletions cut 4 bases from V and 7 bases from J, with 20 bases between.

The rearrangement uses TRBV18 and TRBJ1-6; 7 bases map to TRBD1. V shed 2 bases and J 6 bases; nucleotides not matched to a gene: 4. The germline V gene has CDR1 KGHSH and CDR2 LQKENI. This CDR3 has 15 amino acids. The CDR3 sequence is CASSPAGQPNSPLHF. For the CDR3, the DNA is TGTGCCAGCTCACCAGCGGGACAGCCTAATTCACCCCTCCACTTT.

Only one count was recorded for this clone. One end of the junction fails to match germline, which may point to a read error. As DNA, the CDR3 is TGTGCCAGCAGTCTTTCCCCCGGGGACAGGGCAATCTTC. It codes for CASSLSPGDRAIF. The gene calls are TRBV6-5 and TRBJ2-1, with 9 bases that match TRBD1. This CDR3 has 13 amino acids. In germline, CDR1 is MNHEY, CDR2 SVGAGI.

The chain recombines TRBV5-4 with TRBJ1-6; a possible D gene is TRBD1 (5 bases). The CDR3 runs 15 residues. Germline values: CDR1 SGHNT, CDR2 YYREEE (reference sequence). Trimming left V 1 base short and J 6 bases short, with 11 bases between. The CDR3 DNA follows: TGTGCCAGCAGCTTGTCCGGGACTGGTAATTCACCCCTCCACTTT. Translating gives CASSLSGTGNSPLHF.

The gene calls are TRBV7-9 and TRBJ2-1, with TRBD2 matching over 11 bases. Per the germline V gene, CDR1 is SEHNR and CDR2 is FQNEAQ (reference sequence). V gave up 4 bases and J gave up 2 bases; unmatched junction bases: 13. CDR3 length: 19 amino acids. The CDR3 is CASSSFPVAGGIAYNEQFF. In DNA form, the CDR3 reads TGTGCCAGCAGCTCCTTCCCCGTAGCGGGGGGGATCGCCTACAATGAGCAGTTCTTC.

A single count supports this clone. The chain links TRBV7-9 to TRBJ2-3; D unresolved. The CDR3 sequence is 13 residues long. The germline V gene has CDR1 SEHNR and CDR2 FQNEAQ (reference sequence). Trimming left V 5 bases short and J 5 bases short, with 11 bases between. CDR3 nucleotide sequence: TGTGCCAGCAGCCTCAATCTCGGAGATACGCAGTATTTT. Translating gives CASSLNLGDTQYF.

V and J are TRBV11-2 and TRBJ1-3, with 10 bases fitting TRBD1. Losses at the gene ends were 6 bases for V and 5 bases for J; bases not matched to a gene: 7. Germline V lookup: CDR1 SGHAT, CDR2 FQNNGV. The CDR3 is 15 residues long. CDR3 sequence (DNA): TGTGCCAGCAGACAACCGGGACAGGGGAGAAACACCATATATTTT. It is translated as CASRQPGQGRNTIYF.

The V call is TRBV18, the J call TRBJ1-4, with TRBD1 as a possible D gene (6 bases). In germline, CDR1 is KGHSH, CDR2 LQKENI. Deletions cut 1 base from V and 2 bases from J, with 8 bases between. There are 15 residues in the CDR3. CDR3 loop: CASSPLGQTNEKLFF. As DNA, the CDR3 is TGTGCCAGCTCACCACTAGGACAGACTAATGAAAAACTGTTTTTT.